These 6 T cell receptor beta chains originate from one sample sequenced in a study of cytomegalovirus exposure and HLA in healthy donors (TCRdb year 2017). The library was made by the immunoSEQ multiplex PCR assay. For the multiplex PCR, a mixture combining 60 forward primers for TCR Vbeta segments and 13 reverse primers for TCR Jbeta segments was used. TCRdb obtained this table from immuneACCESS and retained in-frame rearrangements with V and J assigned. These tables miss some clones; where compared with another copy, unresolved V genes account for less than half of the shortfall, and the remainder is unexplained. The sample table holds about 130,000 clones, of which about 80% were seen once. The ten largest clonotypes hold about 2.5% of the sample. The material sequenced was PBMCs. The receptors were gathered from a man aged 30 to 39 in good health and CMV-seronegative.

The J gene is TRBJ1-5, the V gene TRBV19, with a tentative D call TRBD1 (5 bases). V lost 4 bases to trimming and J lost 5 bases, with 18 bases between them. The CDR3 sequence is 16 residues long. The germline V gene has CDR1 LNHDA and CDR2 SQIVND (reference sequence). The CDR3 region has the DNA TGTGCCAGTAGTACCCCTTGGGGACTGAAATATCAGCCCCAGCATTTT. Its protein product is CASSTPWGLKYQPQHF.

With regard to this clone: One junction end disagrees with the germline gene, perhaps due to a read error. The chain uses TRBV7-7 and TRBJ2-1, with D possibly being TRBD1 (7 bases). The CDR3 consists of 15 residues. Germline CDR1 is SSHAT and CDR2 is FNYEAQ (reference sequence). This chain's CDR3 is CASSSNQGGYNEQFF. The DNA for the CDR3 is TGTGCTAGCAGCTCCAACCAGGGGGGCTACAATGAGCAGTTCTTC. The full variable domain, its missing parts supplied by reference TRBV7-7 and TRBJ2-1, is GAGVSQSPRYKVTKRGQDVTLRCDPISSHATLYWYQQALGQGPEFLTYFNYEAQPDKSGLPSDRFSAERPEGSISTLTIQRTEQRDSAMYRCASSSNQGGYNEQFFGPGTRLTVL.

This chain connects TRBV2 to TRBJ1-1; D may be TRBD1 (6 bases). The CDR3 covers 15 residues. The germline CDR1 and CDR2 sequences are SNHLY and FYNNEI. Between the trimmed V and J ends, which lost 2 bases and 1 base, there was a span of 11 bases. This chain's CDR3 is CASSESGTKNTEAFF. The CDR3 DNA is TGTGCCAGCAGTGAATCCGGGACAAAGAACACTGAAGCTTTCTTT.

This clone was picked up a small number of times. Relative to the germline gene, one junction end is altered; a read error may explain this. The sample carries other DNA sequences with the same CDR3. J is TRBJ1-4 and V is TRBV7-7, with 8 bases matching TRBD1. Germline V gene lookup returns CDR1 SSHAT and CDR2 FNYEAQ (reference sequence). The CDR3 is made up of 13 amino acids. DNA for the CDR3: TGTGCTAGCAGCTTAGGACAGGGAGATAAACTGTTTTTT. It translates to CASSLGQGDKLFF.

Here the CDR3 reads CASSYRDRGYEQYF. In DNA form, the CDR3 reads TGTGCCAGCAGTTACCGGGACAGGGGCTACGAGCAGTACTTC. This chain links TRBV27 with TRBJ2-7; 10 nucleotides line up with TRBD1. Germline V gene data show CDR1 as MNHEY and CDR2 as SMNVEV (reference sequence). The length of the CDR3 is 14 residues. The V gene end was trimmed by 4 bases and the J gene end by 3 bases; junction bases not matched to a gene: 3.

The chain uses TRBV19 and TRBJ1-2; 10 bases align to TRBD1. The trim removed 0 bases at V and 8 bases at J, leaving 6 bases unmatched. Germline-derived CDR1 and CDR2 are LNHDA and SQIVND (reference sequence). The CDR3 spans 15 residues. CDR3 amino acids: CASSIDGDRGRGYTF. The CDR3 nucleotides read TGTGCCAGTAGTATAGATGGGGACAGGGGACGCGGCTACACCTTC.